This TCR beta chain is drawn from a study of blood T cell repertoires in COVID-19. Study background: Whether acute or convalescent, the COVID-19 samples came from the United States, Italy and Spain. The cDNA or gDNA used as material had been derived from T cells, B-cell-depleted T cells, or PBMCs.

The CDR3 runs to 12 residues. Germline CDR1 SNHLY, CDR2 FYNNEI. Germline trimming cut 10 bases from V and 4 bases from J; bases unmatched to any gene: 4. Allocation to cohorts depended on clinical history reported by the participants. As originally analysed: Reference gene primer amplification in the assay estimated nucleated cell counts. TCRdb keeps only in-frame clones here, not all; method: immunoSEQ multiplex PCR. The V and J calls and the clone size are those of that table, but D and trimming were determined from the DNA. The sample carries approximately 260,000 clones, roughly 80% recorded once.

Sequenced material: PBMCs or T cells enriched from blood (not recorded which). The source is a young man with acute COVID-19. V and J are TRBV2 and TRBJ2-7, with 10 bases identical to TRBD1. CDR3 sequence reads: CATRQGAYEQYV. CDR3 DNA: TGTGCCACCAGACAGGGGGCTTACGAGCAGTACGTC.